The clone carrying this TCR beta chain appeared a few times. V was trimmed by 4 bases and J by 3 bases, leaving 16 bases between them. CDR3 length: 16 amino acids. CDR1 is LNHDA, CDR2 SQIVND, per germline (reference sequence). RNA transcripts were the template for amplifying TCR beta CDR3 regions. RT-PCR in the first round (using the HTBI primer set) targeted the TCR CDR3. TCRdb re-called the multiplex PCR reads with MiXCR, one entry per CDR3 protein. The table includes under 600,000 distinct CDR3 sequences, roughly 15% detected once. The data are from a study of T cells in Graves' hyperthyroidism and ophthalmopathy.

What was sequenced was blood. The receptor comes from a woman in her thirties or forties with Graves' ophthalmopathy. The chain recombines TRBV19 with TRBJ1-5; possibly TRBD1 for D (5 bases). Here the CDR3 DNA reads TGTGCCAGTAGTAGGGAACAGGTTTCCTCCAATCAGCCCCAGCATTTT. Protein sequence: CASSREQVSSNQPQHF.